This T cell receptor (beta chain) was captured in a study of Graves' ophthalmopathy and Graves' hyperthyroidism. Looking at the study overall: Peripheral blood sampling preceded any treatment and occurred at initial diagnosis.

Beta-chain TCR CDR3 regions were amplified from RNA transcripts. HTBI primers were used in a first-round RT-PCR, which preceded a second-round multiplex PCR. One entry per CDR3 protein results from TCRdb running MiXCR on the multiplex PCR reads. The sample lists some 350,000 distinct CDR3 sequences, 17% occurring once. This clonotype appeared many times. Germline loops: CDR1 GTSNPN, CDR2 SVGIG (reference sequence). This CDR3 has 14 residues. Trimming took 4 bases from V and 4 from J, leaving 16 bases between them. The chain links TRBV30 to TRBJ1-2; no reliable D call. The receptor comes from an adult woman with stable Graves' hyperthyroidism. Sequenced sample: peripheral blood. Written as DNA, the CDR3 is TGTGCCTGGAATGCGCCAGGCGCTTTCTATGGCTACACCTTC. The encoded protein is CAWNAPGAFYGYTF.